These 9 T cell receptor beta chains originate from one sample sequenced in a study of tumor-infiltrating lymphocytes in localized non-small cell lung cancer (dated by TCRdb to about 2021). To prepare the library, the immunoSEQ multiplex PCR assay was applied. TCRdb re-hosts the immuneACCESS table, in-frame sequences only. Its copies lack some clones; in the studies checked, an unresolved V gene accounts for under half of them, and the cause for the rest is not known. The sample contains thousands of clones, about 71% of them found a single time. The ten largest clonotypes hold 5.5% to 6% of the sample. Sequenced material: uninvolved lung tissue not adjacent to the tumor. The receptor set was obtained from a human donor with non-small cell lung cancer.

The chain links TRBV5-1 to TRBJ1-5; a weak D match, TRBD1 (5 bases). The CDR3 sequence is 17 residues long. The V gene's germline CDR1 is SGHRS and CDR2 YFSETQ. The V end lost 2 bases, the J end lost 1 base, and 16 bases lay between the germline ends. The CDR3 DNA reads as TGCGCCAGCAGCTTCGGACGCGTCAGGGTGAGCAATCAGCCCCAGCATTTT. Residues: CASSFGRVRVSNQPQHF.

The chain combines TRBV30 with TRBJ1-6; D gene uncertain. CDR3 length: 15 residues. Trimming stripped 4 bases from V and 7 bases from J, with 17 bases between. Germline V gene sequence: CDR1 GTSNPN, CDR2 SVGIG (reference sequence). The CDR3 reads CAWKLDILLNSPLHF. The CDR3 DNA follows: TGTGCCTGGAAGTTAGACATCTTGCTGAATTCACCCCTCCACTTT.

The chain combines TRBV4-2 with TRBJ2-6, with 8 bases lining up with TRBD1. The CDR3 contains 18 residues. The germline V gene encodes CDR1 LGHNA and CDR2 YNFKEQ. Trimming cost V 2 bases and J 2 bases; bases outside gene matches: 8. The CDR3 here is CASSQLSAGGTGANVLTF. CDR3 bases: TGTGCCAGCAGCCAACTCTCGGCAGGGGGCACTGGGGCCAACGTCCTGACTTTC.

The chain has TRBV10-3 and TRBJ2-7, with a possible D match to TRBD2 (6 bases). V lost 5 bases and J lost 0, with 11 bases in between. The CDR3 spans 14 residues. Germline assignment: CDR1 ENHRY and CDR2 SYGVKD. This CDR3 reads CAISPSSDSYEQYF. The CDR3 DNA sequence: TGTGCCATCAGTCCTTCTAGCGACTCCTACGAGCAGTACTTC.

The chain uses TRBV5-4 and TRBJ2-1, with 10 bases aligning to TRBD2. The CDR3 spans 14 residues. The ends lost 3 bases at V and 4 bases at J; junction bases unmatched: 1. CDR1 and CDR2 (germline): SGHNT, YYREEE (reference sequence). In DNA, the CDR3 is TGTGCCAGCAGCTGGACTAGCGGTTACAATGAGCAGTTCTTC. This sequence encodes CASSWTSGYNEQFF.

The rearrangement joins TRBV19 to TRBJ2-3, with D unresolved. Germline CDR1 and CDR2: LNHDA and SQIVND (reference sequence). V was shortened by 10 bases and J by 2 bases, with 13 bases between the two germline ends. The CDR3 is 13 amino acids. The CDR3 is CATSDGYTDTQYF. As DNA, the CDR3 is TGTGCCACCTCCGACGGATACACAGATACGCAGTATTTT.

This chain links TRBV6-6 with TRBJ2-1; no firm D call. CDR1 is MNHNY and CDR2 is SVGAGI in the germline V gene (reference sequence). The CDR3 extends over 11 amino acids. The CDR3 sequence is CGTLGYNEQFF. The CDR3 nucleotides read TGTGGAACTCTGGGTTACAATGAGCAGTTCTTC.

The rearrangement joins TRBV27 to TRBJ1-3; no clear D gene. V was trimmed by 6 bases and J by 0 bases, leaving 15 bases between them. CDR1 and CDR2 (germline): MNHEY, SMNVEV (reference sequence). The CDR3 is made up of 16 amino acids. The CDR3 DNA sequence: TGTGCCAGCAGATTCGACGGGCGCGCCTCTGGAAACACCATATATTTT. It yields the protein CASRFDGRASGNTIYF.

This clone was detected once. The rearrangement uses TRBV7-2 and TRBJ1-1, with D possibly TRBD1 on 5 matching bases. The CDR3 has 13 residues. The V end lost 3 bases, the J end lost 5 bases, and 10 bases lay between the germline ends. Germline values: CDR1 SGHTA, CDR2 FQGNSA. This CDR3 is CASSFPGGTEAFF. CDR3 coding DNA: TGTGCCAGCAGCTTCCCGGGGGGGACTGAAGCTTTCTTT.